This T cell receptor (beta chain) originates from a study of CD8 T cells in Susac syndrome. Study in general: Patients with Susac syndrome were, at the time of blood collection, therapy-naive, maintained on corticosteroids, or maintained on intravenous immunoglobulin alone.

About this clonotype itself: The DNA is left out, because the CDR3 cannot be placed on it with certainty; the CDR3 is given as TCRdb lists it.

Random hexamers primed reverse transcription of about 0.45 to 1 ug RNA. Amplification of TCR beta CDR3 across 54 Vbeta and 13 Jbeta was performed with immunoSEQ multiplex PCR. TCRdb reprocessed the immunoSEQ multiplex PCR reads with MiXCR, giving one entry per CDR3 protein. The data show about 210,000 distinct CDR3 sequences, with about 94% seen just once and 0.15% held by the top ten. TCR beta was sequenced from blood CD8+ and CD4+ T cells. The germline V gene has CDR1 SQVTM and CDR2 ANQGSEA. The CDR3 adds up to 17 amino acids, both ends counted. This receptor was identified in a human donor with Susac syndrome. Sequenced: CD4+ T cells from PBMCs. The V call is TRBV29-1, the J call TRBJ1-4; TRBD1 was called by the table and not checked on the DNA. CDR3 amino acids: CSVEDLSAPGLMKNCFF.